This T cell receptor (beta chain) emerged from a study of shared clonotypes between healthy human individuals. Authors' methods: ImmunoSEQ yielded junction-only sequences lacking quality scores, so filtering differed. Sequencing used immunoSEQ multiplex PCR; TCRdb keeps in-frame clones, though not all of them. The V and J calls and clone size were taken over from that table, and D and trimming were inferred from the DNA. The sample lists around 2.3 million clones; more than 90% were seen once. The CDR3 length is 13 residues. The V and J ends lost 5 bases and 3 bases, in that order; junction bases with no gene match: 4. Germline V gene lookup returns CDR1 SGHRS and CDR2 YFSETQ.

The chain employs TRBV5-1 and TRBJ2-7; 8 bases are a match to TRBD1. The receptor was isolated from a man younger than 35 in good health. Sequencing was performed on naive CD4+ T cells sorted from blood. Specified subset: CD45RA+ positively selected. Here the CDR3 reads CASRPTGGYEQYF. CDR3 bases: TGCGCCAGCAGGCCAACAGGGGGCTACGAGCAGTACTTC.